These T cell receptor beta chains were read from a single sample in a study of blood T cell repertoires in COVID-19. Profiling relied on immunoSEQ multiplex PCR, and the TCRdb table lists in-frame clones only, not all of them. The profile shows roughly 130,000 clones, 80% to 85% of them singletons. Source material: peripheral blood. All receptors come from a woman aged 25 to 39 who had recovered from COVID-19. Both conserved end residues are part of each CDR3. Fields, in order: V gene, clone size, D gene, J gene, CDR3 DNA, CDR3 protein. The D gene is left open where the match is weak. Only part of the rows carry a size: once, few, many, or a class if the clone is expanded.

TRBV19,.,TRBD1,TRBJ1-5,TGTGCCAGTAGTATAGGGACAGGGGGCAATCAGCCCCAGCATTTT,CASSIGTGGNQPQHF
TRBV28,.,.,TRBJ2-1,TGTGCCAGCAGTTTATTGACAGCCTACAATGAGCAGTTCTTC,CASSLLTAYNEQFF
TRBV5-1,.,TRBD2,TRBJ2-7,TGCGCCAGCAGCTTGGCCCGGGGACTAGCCGACTCCTACGAGCAGTACTTC,CASSLARGLADSYEQYF
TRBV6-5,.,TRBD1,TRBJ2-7,TGTGCCAGCAGTATACGGACAGGGCCCTACGAGCAGTACTTC,CASSIRTGPYEQYF
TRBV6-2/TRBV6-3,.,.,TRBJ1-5,TGTGCCAGCAGTTACTCGCGGCAGGGTCGCGGCAATCAGCCCCAGCATTTT,CASSYSRQGRGNQPQHF
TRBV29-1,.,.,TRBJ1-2,TGCAGCGTTGAACACGGGGAGGGGTTCTATGGCTACACCTTC,CSVEHGEGFYGYTF
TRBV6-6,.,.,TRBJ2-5,TGTGCCAGCAGACCCTTCGCGCGGGAGACCCAGTACTTC,CASRPFARETQYF
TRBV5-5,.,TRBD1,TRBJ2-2,TGTGCCAGCAGTGGGAACTCCGGGACAGGGAACACCGGGGAGCTGTTTTTT,CASSGNSGTGNTGELFF
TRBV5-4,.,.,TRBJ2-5,TGTGCCAGCAGCAAGGACTCTCAAGAGACCCAGTACTTC,CASSKDSQETQYF
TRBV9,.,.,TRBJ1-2,TGTGCCAGCAGCGTATCCCACGGACAGTTCAACAACTATGGCTACACCTTC,CASSVSHGQFNNYGYTF
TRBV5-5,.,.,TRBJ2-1,TGTGCCAGCAGGCCTGTGCGGGGGCCGACCGATATCAATGAGCAGTTCTTC,CASRPVRGPTDINEQFF
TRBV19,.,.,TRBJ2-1,TGTGCCAGGGGACAAAGATACAATGAGCAGTTCTTC,CARGQRYNEQFF
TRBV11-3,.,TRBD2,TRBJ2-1,TGTGCCAGCAGCCTAACCGGGACTACCGACAATGAGCAGTTCTTC,CASSLTGTTDNEQFF
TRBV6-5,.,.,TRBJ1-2,TGTGCCAGCAGAACCCAGGGACTCAATGGCTACACCTTC,CASRTQGLNGYTF
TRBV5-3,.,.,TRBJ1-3,TGTGCCAGAAGATCCATCCTACGCTCTGGAAACACCATATATTTT,CARRSILRSGNTIYF
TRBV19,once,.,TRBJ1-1,TGTGCCAGTAGTATGAGGCAGGGCGAAGCTTTCTTT,CASSMRQGEAFF
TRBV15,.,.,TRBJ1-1,TGTGCCACCAGCAGAGACTACACTGAAGCTTTCTTT,CATSRDYTEAFF
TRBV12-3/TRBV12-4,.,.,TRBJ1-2,TGTGCCAGCAGTCCCCAGGGTGAAGGCTACACCTTC,CASSPQGEGYTF
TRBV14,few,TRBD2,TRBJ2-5,TGTGCCAGCAGCCAACGTATTAGCGGGGGAAACCAAGAGACCCAGTACTTC,CASSQRISGGNQETQYF
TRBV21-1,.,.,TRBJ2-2,TGTGCCAGCAGCAAAGATAGGGCCGAGGACAGGAGGAACACCGGGGAGCTGTTTTTT,CASSKDRAEDRRNTGELFF
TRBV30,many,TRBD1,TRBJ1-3,TGTGCCTGGAGTAGACATAAGGGGGCGCGAGGAAACACCATATATTTT,CAWSRHKGARGNTIYF
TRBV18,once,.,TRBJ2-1,TGTGCCAGCTCACAGGACAGTTACAATGAGCAGTTCTTC,CASSQDSYNEQFF
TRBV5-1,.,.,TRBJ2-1,TGCGCCAGCAGCTTGAGGGGGGGCTCATGGGACAATGAGCAGTTCTTC,CASSLRGGSWDNEQFF
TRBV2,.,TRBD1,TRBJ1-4,TGTGCCAGCAGCCGGGACAGAAATGAAAAACTGTTTTTT,CASSRDRNEKLFF
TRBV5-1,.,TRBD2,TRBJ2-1,TGCGCCAGCAGCCCGCCTAGCGGGAGCGGATACAATGAGCAGTTCTTC,CASSPPSGSGYNEQFF
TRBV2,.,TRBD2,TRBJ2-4,TGTGCCAGCAGCTTACTAGCGGGCGGAGCCAAAAACATTCAGTACTTC,CASSLLAGGAKNIQYF
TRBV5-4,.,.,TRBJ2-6,TGTGCCAGCAGCTTGCTCCAAGTCAGGGCTCTTTCTGGGGCCAACGTCCTGACTTTC,CASSLLQVRALSGANVLTF
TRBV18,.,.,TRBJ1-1,TGTGCCAGCTCACCGCCGCAGGGTTCGGCCAAAGCTTTCTTT,CASSPPQGSAKAFF
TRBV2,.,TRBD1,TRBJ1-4,TGTGCCAGCAGGCCGAGACAGGGGACGGAAAAACTGTTTTTT,CASRPRQGTEKLFF
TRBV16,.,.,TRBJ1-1,TGTGCCAGCAGCCAATCTACACAGAGGAACACTGAAGCTTTCTTT,CASSQSTQRNTEAFF
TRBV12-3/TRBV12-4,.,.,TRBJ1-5,TGTGCCAGCACTCGGACAGACAATCAGCCCCAGCATTTT,CASTRTDNQPQHF
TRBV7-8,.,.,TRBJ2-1,TGTGCCAGCAGCCCAGAAGACAGCTACAATGAGCAGTTCTTC,CASSPEDSYNEQFF
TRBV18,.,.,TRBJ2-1,TGTGCCAGCTCACCAGGGAGAGGTGGCGGGGCCTACAATGAGCAGTTCTTC,CASSPGRGGGAYNEQFF
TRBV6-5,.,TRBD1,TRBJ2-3,TGTGCCAGCAGTTATGGACAGGGGCGCACAGATACGCAGTATTTT,CASSYGQGRTDTQYF
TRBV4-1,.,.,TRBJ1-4,TGCGCCAGCAGCCAGAGTAGGGGGGAAAAACTGTTTTTT,CASSQSRGEKLFF
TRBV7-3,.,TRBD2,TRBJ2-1,TGTGCCAGCAGCTTAAGTTCCGTTCGCGGGGGGCCGAACACTGAGCAGTTCTTC,CASSLSSVRGGPNTEQFF
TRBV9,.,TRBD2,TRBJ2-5,TGTGCCAGCAGCGTCGGCGGGGGGTCTCAAGAGACCCAGTACTTC,CASSVGGGSQETQYF
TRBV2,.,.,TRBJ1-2,TGTGCCAGCAGTGCCCAGGGTAAGGGGACGGAGGGGCCTGGCTACACCTTC,CASSAQGKGTEGPGYTF
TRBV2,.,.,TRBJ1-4,TGTGCCAGCAGTGACTTGGAAAAACTGTTTTTT,CASSDLEKLFF
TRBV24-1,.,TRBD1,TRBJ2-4,TGTGCCACTACAGACAGGGGGCTCGCCAAAAACATTCAGTACTTC,CATTDRGLAKNIQYF
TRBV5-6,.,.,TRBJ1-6,TGTGCCAGCAGCTTGGACAGTAATTCACCCCTCCACTTT,CASSLDSNSPLHF
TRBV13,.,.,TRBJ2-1,TGTGCCAGCAGCTTAGGGCGGGACCAGCAGTTCTTC,CASSLGRDQQFF
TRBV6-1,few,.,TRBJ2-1,TGTGCCAGCAGTGAGCTCCGGGGACAACCTTCCTACAATGAGCAGTTCTTC,CASSELRGQPSYNEQFF
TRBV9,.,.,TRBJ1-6,TGTGCCAGCAGCGTAGGACCCCCAGGGGTCGGCAATTCACCCCTCCACTTT,CASSVGPPGVGNSPLHF
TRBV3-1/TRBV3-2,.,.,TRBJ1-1,TGTGCCAGCAGCCCTGAGGGCGTTGAAGCTTTCTTT,CASSPEGVEAFF
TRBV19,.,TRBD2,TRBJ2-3,TGTGCCAGTAGTACCCTTCCTAGCGGGGGGGCCCGAGATACGCAGTATTTT,CASSTLPSGGARDTQYF
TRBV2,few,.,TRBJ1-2,TGTGCCAGCAGTGGAGGGAGAACTAACTATGGCTACACCTTC,CASSGGRTNYGYTF
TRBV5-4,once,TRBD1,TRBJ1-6,TGTGCCAGCAGCTTGGACAGGGGGGATTCACCCCTCCACTTT,CASSLDRGDSPLHF
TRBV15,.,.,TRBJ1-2,TGTGCCACCAGCAGAGTCCGCGCCGAGCGCTACTATGGCTACACCTTC,CATSRVRAERYYGYTF
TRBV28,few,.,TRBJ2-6,TGTGCCACCATTAGTGCTGGGGCCAACGTCCTGACTTTC,CATISAGANVLTF
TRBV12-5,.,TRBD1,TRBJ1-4,TGTGCTAGTGGTTTCCTGATCAGGGACAGGGGGGATGAAAAACTGTTTTTT,CASGFLIRDRGDEKLFF
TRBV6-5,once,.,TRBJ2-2,TGTGCCAGCTGCGGTAGGGAGAGGGTCGGGGAGCTGTTTTTT,CASCGRERVGELFF
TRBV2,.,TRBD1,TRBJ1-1,TGTGCCAGCAGAGACAGGGGGGACACTGAAGCTTTCTTT,CASRDRGDTEAFF